What follows are 10 T cell receptor beta chains derived from one specimen sequenced in a study of vaccination effects on CD4 cells after COVID-19. These TCRs are of unknown antigen specificity. Before any sequencing was done, the ViraFEST assay used viral peptide pools to expand antigen-specific CD4+ T cells. At the end of roughly 9 days of culture, CD4+ T cells were isolated. Either the BNT162b2 or mRNA-1273 vaccine was given to participants in two doses. Sequencing used immunoSEQ multiplex PCR; TCRdb keeps in-frame clones, though not all of them. The sample lists tens of thousands of clones, around 77% seen once, with around 9.1% in the top ten. The sequences come from CD4+ T cells from PBMCs cultured with HCoV-229E spike peptides, collected after COVID-19 vaccination. The receptor set was obtained from a human donor who received a COVID-19 vaccine.

The V and J genes are TRBV6-5 and TRBJ2-7; D perhaps matches TRBD2 (5 bases). Trimming removed 0 bases at V and 2 bases at J, with 14 bases between. The CDR3 runs 16 residues. Germline loops: CDR1 MNHEY, CDR2 SVGAGI. The CDR3 nucleotides are TGTGCCAGCAGTTACTCGAGGCAGTACGGGACCTACGAGCAGTACTTC. Translation: CASSYSRQYGTYEQYF.

By sample share, this clone is medium-sized. This chain links TRBV6-5 with TRBJ1-1, with unresolved D. CDR3 size: 14 residues. V was shortened by 9 bases and J by 0 bases, with 14 bases between the two germline ends. In germline, CDR1 is MNHEY, CDR2 SVGAGI. The DNA for the CDR3 is TGTGCCAGTTCCGGGCGGGAAATGAACACTGAAGCTTTCTTT. Protein: CASSGREMNTEAFF.

V is TRBV30 and J is TRBJ2-3; TRBD2 matches 11 bases. The J segment lost 4 bases and the V segment lost 0 bases, leaving 6 bases of the junction unmatched. Germline-derived CDR1 and CDR2 are GTSNPN and SVGIG (reference sequence). This CDR3 spans 16 amino acids. The CDR3 sequence: CAWSVLLAGGSDTQYF. In nucleotides, the CDR3 is TGTGCCTGGAGTGTACTTCTAGCGGGGGGTTCAGATACGCAGTATTTT.

This chain joins TRBV9 and TRBJ2-5, with D uncertain. The CDR3 contains 14 residues. In germline, CDR1 is SGDLS, CDR2 YYNGEE. The ends were cut back, 0 bases at V and 5 bases at J, with 11 bases in the middle. CDR3 nucleotides: TGTGCCAGCAGCGTAGGTACTATCGGCGAGACCCAGTACTTC. Translation gives CASSVGTIGETQYF.

V gene TRBV3-1 (or the pseudogene TRBV3-2) combines with J gene TRBJ2-5; D possibly uses TRBD1 or TRBD2 (5 bases each). Deletions cut 7 bases from V and 9 bases from J, with 12 bases between. Germline V gene data show CDR1 as LGHDT and CDR2 as YNNKEL (reference sequence). This CDR3 has 11 amino acids. The CDR3 coding sequence is TGTGCCAGCAAACGGGAACAGGCCCAGTACTTC. This gives the protein CASKREQAQYF.

In this sample, this clone turned up a few times. CDR3 DNA sequence: TGTGCCAGCCACTTAACAGACCTCCATGGCTACACCTTC. Translation: CASHLTDLHGYTF. V gene TRBV6-5 combines with J gene TRBJ1-2; D is uncertain. The germline V gene encodes CDR1 MNHEY and CDR2 SVGAGI. V dropped 8 bases and J dropped 6 bases, with 16 bases sitting between them. The CDR3 runs to 13 residues.

This clone appeared a single time. The chain couples TRBV5-1 to TRBJ2-1; TRBD2 matches at 8 bases. This CDR3 region has 16 residues. The V gene's germline CDR1 is SGHRS and CDR2 YFSETQ. V gave up 4 bases and J gave up 6 bases; unmatched junction bases: 12. CDR3 amino acids: CASSPTLAGPFNEQFF. In DNA form, the CDR3 reads TGCGCCAGCAGCCCGACTCTAGCGGGTCCCTTCAATGAGCAGTTCTTC.

This chain joins TRBV11-3 and TRBJ2-5; 12 bases align to TRBD2. This CDR3 has 15 residues. After removal of 5 bases from V and 5 bases from J, the junction contained 6 bases not matched to a gene. The germline V gene encodes CDR1 SGHNT and CDR2 YENEEA. The CDR3 sequence is CASSPSSGGGETQYF. Written as DNA, the CDR3 is TGTGCCAGCAGCCCATCTAGCGGGGGGGGTGAGACCCAGTACTTC.

This chain links TRBV12-3 or TRBV12-4 with TRBJ2-7; D is unclear. V was pared by 8 bases and J by 5 bases, with 7 bases between. The CDR3 runs 10 residues. In DNA form, the CDR3 reads TGTGCCAGCCCGTCCCACGAGCAGTACTTC. This translates into CASPSHEQYF.

The V call is TRBV5-1, the J call TRBJ2-1, with a tentative D call TRBD2 (6 bases). The CDR3 totals 14 residues. Germline assignment: CDR1 SGHRS and CDR2 YFSETQ. V was trimmed by 4 bases and J by 7 bases, leaving 15 bases between them. CDR3 protein: CASSPRTTWNEQFF. The CDR3 nucleotides are TGCGCCAGCAGCCCCCGGACTACATGGAATGAGCAGTTCTTC.